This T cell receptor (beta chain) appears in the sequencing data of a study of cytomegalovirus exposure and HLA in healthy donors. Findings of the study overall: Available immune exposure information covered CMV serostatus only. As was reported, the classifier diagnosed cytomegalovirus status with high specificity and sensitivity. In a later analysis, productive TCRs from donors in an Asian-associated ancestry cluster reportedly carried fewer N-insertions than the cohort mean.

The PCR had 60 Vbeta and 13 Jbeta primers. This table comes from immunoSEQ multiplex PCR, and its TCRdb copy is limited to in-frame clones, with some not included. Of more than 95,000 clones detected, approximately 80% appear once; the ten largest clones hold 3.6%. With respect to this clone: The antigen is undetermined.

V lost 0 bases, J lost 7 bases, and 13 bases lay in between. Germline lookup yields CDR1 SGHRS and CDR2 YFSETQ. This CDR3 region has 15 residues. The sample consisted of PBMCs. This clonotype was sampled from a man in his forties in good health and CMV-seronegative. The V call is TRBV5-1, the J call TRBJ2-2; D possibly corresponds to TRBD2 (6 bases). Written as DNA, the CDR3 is TGCGCCAGCAGCTTGGCAGGAGGGCGGGTCGGGGAGCTGTTTTTT. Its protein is CASSLAGGRVGELFF.